This T cell receptor beta chain is from a study of cytotoxic CD8 clonotypes in ibrutinib-treated CLL. CDR1 and CDR2 from the germline V gene are SNHLY and FYNNEI. The length of the CDR3 is 12 residues. In this sample, this clone turned up a few times. The table came from immunoSEQ multiplex PCR; TCRdb's copy has only in-frame clones and leaves some out. The sample yields roughly 70,000 clones, about nine tenths seen once. The receptor was derived from a human donor with chronic lymphocytic leukemia. The material sequenced was PBMCs, taken after 12 months of ibrutinib treatment. The rearrangement joins TRBV2 to TRBJ2-7, with D possibly being TRBD2 (6 bases). The chain's CDR3 is CAAGRDAYEQYF. CDR3 nucleotides: TGTGCGGCGGGACGGGACGCCTACGAGCAGTACTTC.